This T cell receptor (beta chain) was documented in a study of T cells in Graves' hyperthyroidism and ophthalmopathy. Not enrolled were patients with uncontrolled infection, other autoimmune disease, pregnancy or lactation. TCR beta CDR3 regions were amplified from RNA. HTBI primers were employed in a first-round RT-PCR of the TCR CDR3. TCRdb re-called the multiplex PCR reads through MiXCR, storing one row per CDR3 protein. The sample contains 550,000 to 850,000 distinct CDR3 sequences, approximately 19% of which appear only once. CDR3 length: 14 amino acids. Germline V CDR1 and CDR2: SQVTM, ANQGSEA. V lost 4 bases to trimming and J lost 5 bases; unmatched junction nucleotides: 7.

Material for sequencing was blood. This clonotype was sampled from a woman aged 50 to 65 with Graves' hyperthyroidism that later progressed to Graves' ophthalmopathy. The chain couples TRBV29-1 to TRBJ1-5, with TRBD1 matching over 8 bases. CDR3 in amino acids: CSVARGQGDQPQHF. The CDR3 bases are TGCAGCGTTGCCCGAGGACAGGGAGATCAGCCCCAGCATTTT.